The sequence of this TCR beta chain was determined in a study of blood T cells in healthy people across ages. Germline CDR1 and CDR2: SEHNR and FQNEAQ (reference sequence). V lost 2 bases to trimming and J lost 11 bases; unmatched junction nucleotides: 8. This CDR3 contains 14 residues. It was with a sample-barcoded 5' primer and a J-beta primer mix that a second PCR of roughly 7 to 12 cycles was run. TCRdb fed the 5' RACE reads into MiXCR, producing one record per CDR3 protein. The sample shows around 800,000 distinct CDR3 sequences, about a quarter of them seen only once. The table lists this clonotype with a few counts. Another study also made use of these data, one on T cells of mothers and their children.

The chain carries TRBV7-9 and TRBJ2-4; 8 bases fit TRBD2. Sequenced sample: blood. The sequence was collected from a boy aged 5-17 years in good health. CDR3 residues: CASSLMGLEVVQYF. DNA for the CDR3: TGTGCCAGCAGCTTAATGGGACTAGAGGTTGTTCAGTACTTC.